A single TCR beta chain is shown here with its context. Original processing notes: Using reference gene primer amplification, nucleated cell counts were estimated. Assay used: immunoSEQ multiplex PCR; TCRdb lists only in-frame clones, some missing. V and J calls and clone size follow that table, whereas D and trimming were derived from the DNA. The sample has 140,000 to 150,000 clones, 75% to 90% seen once. This record comes from a study of blood T cell repertoires in COVID-19. Whole-study context: PBMCs, B-cell-depleted T cells, or T cells provided the cDNA or gDNA that made up the material.

The TCR comes from an elderly man with acute or convalescent COVID-19. The sequencing input was peripheral blood.

The CDR3 sequence is CASSPRGQGDGELFF. In nucleotides, the CDR3 is TGTGCCAGCAGCCCGCGGGGACAGGGGGACGGGGAGCTGTTTTTT. This chain connects TRBV9 to TRBJ2-2, with TRBD1 matching over 11 bases. The germline V gene encodes CDR1 SGDLS and CDR2 YYNGEE. The CDR3 spans 15 residues. J lost 7 bases, V lost 4 bases, and 6 bases had no gene match.